This record covers a single T cell receptor beta chain. Its specificity is not known. These data originate in a study of beta chain features in type 1 diabetes. Regarding the study as a whole: A closer apparent resemblance between naive, central memory and Treg TCRB repertoires was seen in patients than in healthy donors. Patients and controls would be equally affected if PCR favored shorter templates. Type 1 diabetes patients showed a moderate but significant shortening of TCRB CDR3s in all four CD4+ subsets.

About 120 mL of blood, on average, came from one heparinised draw per donor. The purity of all sorted populations exceeded 95%. Expressed TCRB transcripts were sequenced, since all the RNA that had been isolated was reverse transcribed. Profiling relied on immunoSEQ multiplex PCR, and the TCRdb table lists in-frame clones only, not all of them. The sample includes 53,000 or so clones, roughly 63% of them seen just once. Germline assignment: CDR1 SGHNT and CDR2 YENEEA. The V end lost 4 bases, the J end lost 6 bases, and 28 bases lay between the germline ends. The CDR3 sequence is 19 residues long. The material sequenced was stem cell memory CD4+ T cells from blood. The chain carries TRBV11-3 and TRBJ2-1; D perhaps matches TRBD1 (8 bases). The TCR sequence derives from a young woman with type 1 diabetes. The CDR3 loop is CASSSGTGSLRWEGNEQFF. The CDR3 DNA is TGTGCCAGCAGCTCCGGGACAGGTTCGCTAAGGTGGGAGGGCAATGAGCAGTTCTTC.